This T cell receptor beta chain was found in a study of T-cell memory formation after mild COVID-19. This CDR3 contains 16 residues. After removal of 6 bases from V and 2 bases from J, the junction contained 5 bases not matched to a gene. TCRdb re-analysed the 5' RACE reads in MiXCR, keeping a single row per CDR3 protein. The sample has about 130,000 distinct CDR3 sequences; about 5.9% are singletons. Specimen: PBMCs or a T cell subset sorted from them (not recorded which). This TCR came from an adult woman who had mild COVID-19 (a few samples of this study predate the infection). Cell type and time point are not known. The rearrangement joins TRBV12-3 or TRBV12-4 to TRBJ1-5, with TRBD1 matching 12 bases. CDR3 residues: CASSPGQGAGNQPQHF. CDR3 bases: TGTGCCAGCAGCCCGGGACAGGGGGCTGGCAATCAGCCCCAGCATTTT.